The rows below give T cell receptor beta chains drawn from one sample of a study of blood T cells in healthy people across ages. TCRdb used MiXCR to reprocess the 5' RACE reads, holding one entry per CDR3 protein. The sample carries 1.5 million or so distinct CDR3 sequences, less than 45% recorded once. The sequenced sample consisted of blood. The source is a woman between 18 and 29 years old in good health. Each CDR3 is given with its conserved first and last residue. A D gene is named only where the DNA matches it firmly.

J gene: TRBJ2-5
D gene: -
V gene: TRBV12-3/TRBV12-4
CDR3 protein: CASSYSGTGENEQYF

J gene: TRBJ2-1
D gene: TRBD2
V gene: TRBV9
CDR3 protein: CASSGTSGTHNEQFF

J gene: TRBJ2-5
D gene: -
V gene: TRBV29-1
CDR3 protein: CSVGGKETQYF

J gene: TRBJ1-1
D gene: TRBD1
V gene: TRBV12-5
CDR3 protein: CVSGLGVQTGGGEAFF

J gene: TRBJ2-7
D gene: TRBD1
V gene: TRBV24-1
CDR3 protein: CATSATGASSYNEQYF

J gene: TRBJ2-1
D gene: TRBD2
V gene: TRBV12-3/TRBV12-4
CDR3 protein: CASSFDASGHEQFF

J gene: TRBJ2-7
D gene: -
V gene: TRBV9
CDR3 protein: CASSSGQPSSYEQYF

J gene: TRBJ1-2
D gene: -
V gene: TRBV20-1
CDR3 protein: CSARPAATPHGYTF

J gene: TRBJ2-1
D gene: -
V gene: TRBV11-2
CDR3 protein: CASSFDPRWPGARATYNEQFF

J gene: TRBJ2-5
D gene: TRBD1
V gene: TRBV9
CDR3 protein: CASSPGTGRIQETQYF

J gene: TRBJ1-1
D gene: -
V gene: TRBV7-2
CDR3 protein: CASSYIQGIGTEAFF

J gene: TRBJ1-5
D gene: TRBD1
V gene: TRBV12-3/TRBV12-4
CDR3 protein: CASSFQGGISNQPQHF

J gene: TRBJ2-5
D gene: -
V gene: TRBV15
CDR3 protein: CATSRPSGAKETQYF

J gene: TRBJ1-6
D gene: TRBD1
V gene: TRBV4-3
CDR3 protein: CASSHSGQNNSPLHF

J gene: TRBJ2-1
D gene: -
V gene: TRBV7-8
CDR3 protein: CASSQWAAGHYNEQFF

J gene: TRBJ2-6
D gene: -
V gene: TRBV2
CDR3 protein: CASYMIAGANVLTF

J gene: TRBJ2-1
D gene: TRBD1
V gene: TRBV6-2/TRBV6-3
CDR3 protein: CASSSETRTGTYNEQFF

J gene: TRBJ2-3
D gene: TRBD2
V gene: TRBV29-1
CDR3 protein: CSVDGTSLDTQYF

J gene: TRBJ2-3
D gene: -
V gene: TRBV19
CDR3 protein: CASRKDGTDTQYF

J gene: TRBJ2-1
D gene: -
V gene: TRBV7-9
CDR3 protein: CASSQNQGSEQFF

J gene: TRBJ2-5
D gene: TRBD1
V gene: TRBV20-1
CDR3 protein: CSATDRGLGTQYF

J gene: TRBJ2-5
D gene: TRBD1
V gene: TRBV10-3
CDR3 protein: CATEDRANQETQYF

J gene: TRBJ2-3
D gene: TRBD2
V gene: TRBV29-1
CDR3 protein: CSAGTSGASTDTQYF

J gene: TRBJ2-7
D gene: -
V gene: TRBV7-2
CDR3 protein: CASPRDITYEQYF

J gene: TRBJ2-3
D gene: -
V gene: TRBV6-2/TRBV6-3
CDR3 protein: CAVRDHARDTQYF

J gene: TRBJ2-7
D gene: TRBD2
V gene: TRBV7-2
CDR3 protein: CASSSAGGAPPYEQYF

J gene: TRBJ2-1
D gene: -
V gene: TRBV4-3
CDR3 protein: CASSPGIADPSYNEQFF

J gene: TRBJ2-1
D gene: -
V gene: TRBV7-7
CDR3 protein: CASSLAQTSEEQFF

J gene: TRBJ1-2
D gene: -
V gene: TRBV28
CDR3 protein: CASSLFQLYGYTF

J gene: TRBJ1-4
D gene: -
V gene: TRBV12-3/TRBV12-4
CDR3 protein: CASSFTRSVNEKLFF

J gene: TRBJ1-2
D gene: -
V gene: TRBV13
CDR3 protein: CATLRVQTTGYTF

J gene: TRBJ1-2
D gene: -
V gene: TRBV6-5
CDR3 protein: CASREGINYGYTF

J gene: TRBJ2-7
D gene: -
V gene: TRBV6-5
CDR3 protein: CASSYSHVVSYNEQYF

J gene: TRBJ2-5
D gene: TRBD1
V gene: TRBV7-8
CDR3 protein: CASSSLGTDQETQYF

J gene: TRBJ2-3
D gene: -
V gene: TRBV29-1
CDR3 protein: CTAGDGTDTQYF

J gene: TRBJ2-5
D gene: TRBD1
V gene: TRBV29-1
CDR3 protein: CSVEDGGQYWETQYF

J gene: TRBJ2-1
D gene: -
V gene: TRBV10-3
CDR3 protein: CAIRFDRDTDSQPSYNEQFF

J gene: -
D gene: -
V gene: TRBV29-1
CDR3 protein: CSVDPAGMTGTQYF

J gene: TRBJ2-5
D gene: -
V gene: TRBV24-1
CDR3 protein: CATSDSGLETQYF

J gene: TRBJ2-5
D gene: -
V gene: TRBV6-2/TRBV6-3
CDR3 protein: CASSIRSAKQYF

J gene: TRBJ2-7
D gene: TRBD2
V gene: TRBV4-2
CDR3 protein: CASSQARTSGSDDEQYF

J gene: TRBJ2-5
D gene: -
V gene: TRBV20-1
CDR3 protein: CSAIVQETQYF

J gene: TRBJ1-2
D gene: TRBD1
V gene: TRBV25-1
CDR3 protein: CASSETGTGGLYGYTF

J gene: TRBJ2-3
D gene: TRBD1
V gene: TRBV27
CDR3 protein: CASGRGRGTDTQYF

J gene: TRBJ2-3
D gene: -
V gene: TRBV7-9
CDR3 protein: CASSLRGESNTQYF

J gene: TRBJ2-1
D gene: TRBD2
V gene: TRBV9
CDR3 protein: CASSDRTSQGDEQFF